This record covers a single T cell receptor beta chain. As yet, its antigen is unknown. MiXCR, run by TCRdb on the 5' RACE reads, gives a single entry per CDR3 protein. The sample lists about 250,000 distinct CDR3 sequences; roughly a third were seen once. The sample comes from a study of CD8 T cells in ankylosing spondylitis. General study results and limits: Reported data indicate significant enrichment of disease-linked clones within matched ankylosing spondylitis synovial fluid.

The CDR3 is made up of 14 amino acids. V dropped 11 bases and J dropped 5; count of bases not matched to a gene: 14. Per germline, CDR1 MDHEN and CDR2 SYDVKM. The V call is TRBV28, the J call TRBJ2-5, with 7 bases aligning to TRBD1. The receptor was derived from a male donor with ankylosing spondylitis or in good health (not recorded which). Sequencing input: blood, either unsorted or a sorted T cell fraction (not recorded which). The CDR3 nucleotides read TGTGCCTCCCGACAGGGATTCGGTATGGAGACCCAGTACTTC. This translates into CASRQGFGMETQYF.